Presented here are 20 T cell receptor beta chains from one specimen sequenced in a study of control samples from healthy donors and cancer patients. Repertoires were generated with immunoSEQ multiplex PCR, while TCRdb's copy carries only in-frame clones and drops some. This table holds under 200,000 clones. The source material was blood. The receptors stem from a woman aged 25 to 39 in good health.

The chain is built from TRBV25-1 and TRBJ1-2; possibly TRBD1 for D (5 bases). This CDR3 has 12 amino acids. Germline lookup yields CDR1 MGHDK and CDR2 SYGVNS. V lost 5 bases to trimming and J lost 5 bases, with 9 bases between them. The CDR3 nucleotides are TGTGCCAGCAGTTCCTCAGGGTATGGCTACACCTTC. Amino acids: CASSSSGYGYTF.

The CDR3 DNA reads TGTGCCAGTCTGGACCGGGCCTATGGCTACACCTTC. Translating gives CASLDRAYGYTF. J is TRBJ1-2 and V is TRBV19; unclear D gene. The CDR3 covers 12 residues. V was pared by 8 bases and J by 4 bases, with 11 bases between. The germline V gene has CDR1 LNHDA and CDR2 SQIVND (reference sequence).

The gene calls are TRBV4-2 and TRBJ1-2; unclear D gene. The V and J ends lost 4 bases and 0 bases respectively, with 15 bases between them. Germline assignment: CDR1 LGHNA and CDR2 YNFKEQ. The length of the CDR3 is 16 residues. Here the CDR3 DNA reads TGTGCCAGCAGCCCCGGACTTCTAAGCGCTAACTATGGCTACACCTTC. Amino acid sequence: CASSPGLLSANYGYTF.

The rearrangement joins TRBV20-1 to TRBJ1-2; D gene uncertain. Trimming left V 3 bases short and J 0 bases short, with 11 bases between. The CDR3 length is 14 residues. Germline V gene sequence: CDR1 DFQATT, CDR2 SNEGSKA (reference sequence). CDR3 coding DNA: TGCAGTGCTAGTATCCCCGGATCTAACTATGGCTACACCTTC. Its protein product is CSASIPGSNYGYTF.

V usage is TRBV11-3 and J usage is TRBJ2-2, with 8 bases fitting TRBD2. V shed 1 base and J 6 bases; nucleotides not matched to a gene: 4. The CDR3 loop spans 15 amino acids. The V gene's germline CDR1 is SGHNT and CDR2 YENEEA. The CDR3 protein is CASSLVGGGAGELFF. The CDR3 bases are TGTGCCAGCAGCTTAGTCGGGGGGGGCGCCGGGGAGCTGTTTTTT.

V usage is TRBV24-1 and J usage is TRBJ1-2; the match to TRBD1 covers 8 bases. Trimming at V came to 4 bases and at J to 0 bases, leaving 6 bases not matched to a gene. Germline CDR1 and CDR2: KGHDR and SFDVKD. The CDR3 covers 16 residues. CDR3 protein: CATSDRRTGSNYGYTF. CDR3 nucleotide sequence: TGTGCCACCAGTGACCGCCGGACAGGGTCTAACTATGGCTACACCTTC.

This chain links TRBV4-2 with TRBJ2-5; TRBD2 agrees at 7 bases. Trimming took 0 bases from V and 2 from J; bases not matched to a gene: 6. CDR1 LGHNA and CDR2 YNFKEQ come from the germline V gene. CDR3 size: 16 residues. The CDR3 protein is CASSQDRAGSQETQYF. The CDR3 DNA follows: TGTGCCAGCAGCCAAGATAGAGCGGGGTCACAAGAGACCCAGTACTTC.

CDR3 nucleotide sequence: TGTGCCTGGAGTCCCTCAGGGGGCCCACGTTTGGTGAACACTGAAGCTTTCTTT. It codes for CAWSPSGGPRLVNTEAFF. V and J are TRBV30 and TRBJ1-1, with 8 bases fitting TRBD1. This CDR3 has 18 residues. Germline loops: CDR1 GTSNPN, CDR2 SVGIG (reference sequence). V dropped 2 bases and J dropped 0; count of bases not matched to a gene: 14.

The chain links TRBV25-1 to TRBJ1-6, with D maybe TRBD1 (5 bases). V was cut by 5 bases and J by 9 bases, with 17 bases left in between. The CDR3 consists of 15 residues. The germline gives CDR1 MGHDK, CDR2 SYGVNS. The CDR3 here is CASSSAPRGISPLHF. In DNA, the CDR3 is TGTGCCAGCAGTAGTGCCCCGAGGGGCATTTCACCCCTCCACTTT.

This rearrangement joins TRBV7-8 to TRBJ2-2; D not resolved. The V end lost 5 bases, the J end lost 7 bases, and 17 bases lay between the germline ends. The CDR3 loop spans 15 amino acids. CDR1 is SGHVS and CDR2 is FQNEAQ in the germline V gene. The CDR3 protein is CASSQRRVGVGELFF. The CDR3 DNA reads TGTGCCAGCAGCCAACGAAGAGTTGGGGTCGGGGAGCTGTTTTTT.

The chain employs TRBV4-1 and TRBJ1-2; D is uncertain. The V end lost 2 bases, the J end lost 10 bases, and 14 bases lay between the germline ends. Per germline, CDR1 MGHRA and CDR2 YSYEKL. The CDR3 has 13 amino acids. Here the CDR3 reads CASSQRSSRDYTF. The CDR3 coding sequence is TGCGCCAGCAGCCAAAGGTCGTCTAGGGACTACACCTTC.

This rearrangement joins TRBV28 to TRBJ1-2, with D possibly being TRBD1 (5 bases). The CDR3 has 14 amino acids. Trimming stripped 1 base from V and 2 bases from J, with 8 bases between. The germline V gene encodes CDR1 MDHEN and CDR2 SYDVKM. In DNA form, the CDR3 reads TGTGCCAGCAGTTTATCAGGGCTCAACTATGGCTACACCTTC. It is translated as CASSLSGLNYGYTF.

A note on this clone: The junction shows a germline mismatch at one end, possibly a read error. The chain carries TRBV5-6 and TRBJ1-2, with TRBD1 matching over 9 bases. The CDR3 length is 15 residues. Germline assignment: CDR1 SGHDT and CDR2 YYEEEE. CDR3 in DNA: TGTGCCAGCAGCAGAGGGCGGACAGGGGCTAGCAACCCCGTCTTC. Amino acids: CASSRGRTGASNPVF. Combining the CDR3 with reference TRBV5-6 and TRBJ1-2 gives the whole variable domain DAGVTQSPTHLIKTRGQQVTLRCSPKSGHDTVSWYQQALGQGPQFIFQYYEEEERQRGNFPDRFSGHQFPNYSSELNVNALLLGDSALYLCASSRGRTGASNPVFGSGTRLTVV.

This chain links TRBV3-1 (or the pseudogene TRBV3-2) with TRBJ2-7; D is ambiguous. Between the trimmed V and J ends, which lost 4 bases and 4 bases, there was a span of 8 bases. This CDR3 contains 12 residues. Germline V gene sequence: CDR1 LGHDT, CDR2 YNNKEL (reference sequence). CDR3: CASSRGWYEQYF. The CDR3 DNA reads as TGTGCCAGCAGCCGCGGATGGTACGAGCAGTACTTC.

The chain combines TRBV9 with TRBJ1-6; D may be TRBD1 (6 bases). V lost 6 bases, J lost 9 bases, and 10 bases lay in between. The CDR3 is made up of 12 amino acids. Germline loops: CDR1 SGDLS, CDR2 YYNGEE. The CDR3 is CASKRGGSPLHF. The DNA for the CDR3 is TGTGCCAGCAAGAGGGGGGGTTCACCCCTCCACTTT.

The V gene is TRBV6-5, the J gene TRBJ1-1, with D possibly TRBD1 on 6 matching bases. Germline V gene data show CDR1 as MNHEY and CDR2 as SVGAGI. Trimming removed 5 bases from V and 1 base from J, with 14 bases in between. The CDR3 runs to 15 residues. CDR3 sequence (DNA): TGTGCCAGCAGTCAAAGGGGGGGTAGGAACACTGAAGCTTTCTTT. Translating it yields CASSQRGGRNTEAFF.

The genes are TRBV9 and TRBJ2-1; TRBD2 agrees at 10 bases. The CDR3 spans 15 residues. V lost 3 bases to trimming and J lost 7 bases; unmatched junction nucleotides: 7. Germline loops: CDR1 SGDLS, CDR2 YYNGEE. CDR3 in amino acids: CASSAGSSGGNEQFF. In DNA form, the CDR3 reads TGTGCCAGCAGCGCCGGGTCTAGCGGGGGAAATGAGCAGTTCTTC.

The V call is TRBV27, the J call TRBJ2-7; D possibly corresponds to TRBD1 (6 bases). This CDR3 spans 14 amino acids. Germline values: CDR1 MNHEY, CDR2 SMNVEV (reference sequence). Trimming took off 5 bases at V and 0 bases at J, with 11 bases between the two ends. The CDR3 protein is CASSQNRASYEQYF. In DNA, the CDR3 is TGTGCCAGCAGTCAAAACAGGGCCTCCTACGAGCAGTACTTC.

The chain carries TRBV27 and TRBJ2-2; D possibly corresponds to TRBD1 (5 bases). From germline, CDR1 is MNHEY and CDR2 SMNVEV (reference sequence). The CDR3 totals 17 residues. V lost 5 bases to trimming and J lost 2 bases, with 18 bases between them. CDR3 loop: CASSPPRTGFNTGELFF. CDR3 DNA: TGTGCCAGCAGTCCACCACGAACAGGATTCAACACCGGGGAGCTGTTTTTT.

This chain connects TRBV2 to TRBJ1-5, with a weak D call TRBD1 (6 bases). The ends were cut back, 6 bases at V and 7 bases at J, with 28 bases in the middle. The CDR3 is 18 amino acids. CDR1 is SNHLY and CDR2 is FYNNEI in the germline V gene. The CDR3 loop is CASRASLSDRWSRQPQHF. CDR3 coding DNA: TGTGCCAGCAGGGCCTCCCTATCAGACAGGTGGAGTCGGCAGCCCCAGCATTTT. The entire variable domain, with the rest obtained from reference TRBV2 and TRBJ1-5, is as follows: EPEVTQTPSHQVTQMGQEVILRCVPISNHLYFYWYRQILGQKVEFLVSFYNNEISEKSEIFDDQFSVERPDGSNFTLKIRSTKLEDSAMYFCASRASLSDRWSRQPQHFGDGTRLSIL.